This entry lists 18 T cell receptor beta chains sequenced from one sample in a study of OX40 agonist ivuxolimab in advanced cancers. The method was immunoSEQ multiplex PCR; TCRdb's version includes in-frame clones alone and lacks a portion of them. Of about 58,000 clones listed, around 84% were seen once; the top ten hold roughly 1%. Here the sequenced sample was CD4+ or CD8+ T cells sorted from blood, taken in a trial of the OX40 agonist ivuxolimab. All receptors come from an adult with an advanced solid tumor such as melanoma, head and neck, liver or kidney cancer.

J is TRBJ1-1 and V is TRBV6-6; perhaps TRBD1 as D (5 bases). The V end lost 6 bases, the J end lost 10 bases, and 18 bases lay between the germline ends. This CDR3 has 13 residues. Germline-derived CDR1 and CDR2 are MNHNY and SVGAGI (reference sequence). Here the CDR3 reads CASRRDQGWIAFF. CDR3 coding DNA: TGTGCCAGCAGGCGGGATCAGGGCTGGATAGCTTTCTTT.

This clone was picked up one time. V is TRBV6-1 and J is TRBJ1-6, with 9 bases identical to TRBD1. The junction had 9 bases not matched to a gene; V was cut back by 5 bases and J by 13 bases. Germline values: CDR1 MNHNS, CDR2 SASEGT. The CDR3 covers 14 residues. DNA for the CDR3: TGTGCCAGCAGTACGGACAGGGGTCCGGCCCCCCTCCACTTT. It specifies CASSTDRGPAPLHF.

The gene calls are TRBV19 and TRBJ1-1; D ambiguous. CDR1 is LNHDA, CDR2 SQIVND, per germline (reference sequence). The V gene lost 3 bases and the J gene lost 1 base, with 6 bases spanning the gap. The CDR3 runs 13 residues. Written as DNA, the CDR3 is TGTGCCAGTAGTATTGGCCAGAACACTGAAGCTTTCTTT. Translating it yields CASSIGQNTEAFF.

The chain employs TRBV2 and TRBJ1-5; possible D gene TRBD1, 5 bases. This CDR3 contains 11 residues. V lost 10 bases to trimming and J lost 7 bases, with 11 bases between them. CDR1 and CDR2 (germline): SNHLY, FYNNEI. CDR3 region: CATGAGQPQHF. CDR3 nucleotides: TGTGCCACCGGGGCTGGACAGCCCCAGCATTTT.

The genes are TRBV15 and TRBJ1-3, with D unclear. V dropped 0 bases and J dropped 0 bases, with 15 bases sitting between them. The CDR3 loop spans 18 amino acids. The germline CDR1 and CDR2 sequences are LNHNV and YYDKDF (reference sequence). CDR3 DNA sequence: TGTGCCACCAGCAGAGATCAAGGTCGAATAAGCTCTGGAAACACCATATATTTT. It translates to CATSRDQGRISSGNTIYF.

CDR3 DNA sequence: TGTGCCAGCAGTTCCCGCCAGCGGGGGCGCGATCAAGAGACCCAGTACTTC. It translates to CASSSRQRGRDQETQYF. The chain links TRBV27 to TRBJ2-5, with 8 bases fitting TRBD2. Germline V gives CDR1 MNHEY, CDR2 SMNVEV (reference sequence). Germline trimming cut 4 bases from V and 2 bases from J; bases unmatched to any gene: 12. This CDR3 contains 17 residues.

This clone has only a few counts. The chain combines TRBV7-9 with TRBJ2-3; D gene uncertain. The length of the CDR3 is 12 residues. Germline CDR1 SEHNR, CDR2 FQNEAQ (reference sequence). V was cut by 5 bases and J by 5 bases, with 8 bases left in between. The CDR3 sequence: CASSVEIDTQYF. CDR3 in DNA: TGTGCCAGCAGCGTAGAAATAGATACGCAGTATTTT. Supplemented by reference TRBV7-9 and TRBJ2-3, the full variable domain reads DTGVSQNPRHKITKRGQNVTFRCDPISEHNRLYWYRQTLGQGPEFLTYFQNEAQLEKSRLLSDRFSAERPKGSFSTLEIQRTEQGDSAMYLCASSVEIDTQYFGPGTRLTVL.

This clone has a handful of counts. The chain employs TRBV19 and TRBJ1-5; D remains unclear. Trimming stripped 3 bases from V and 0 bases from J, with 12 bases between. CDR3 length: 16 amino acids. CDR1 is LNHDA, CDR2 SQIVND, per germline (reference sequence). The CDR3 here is CASSMGSGYSNQPQHF. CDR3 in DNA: TGTGCCAGTAGTATGGGGTCAGGTTATAGCAATCAGCCCCAGCATTTT.

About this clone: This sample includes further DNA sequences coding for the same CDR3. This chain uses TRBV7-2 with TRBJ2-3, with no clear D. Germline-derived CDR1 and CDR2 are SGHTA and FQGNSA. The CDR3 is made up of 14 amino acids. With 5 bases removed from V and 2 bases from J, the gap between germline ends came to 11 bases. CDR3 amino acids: CASSLRQTTDTQYF. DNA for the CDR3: TGTGCCAGCAGCCTAAGGCAGACCACAGATACGCAGTATTTT.

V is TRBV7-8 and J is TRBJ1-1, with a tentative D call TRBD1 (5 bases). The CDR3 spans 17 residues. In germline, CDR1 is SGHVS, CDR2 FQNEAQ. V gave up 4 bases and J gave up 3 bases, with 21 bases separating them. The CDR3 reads CASSSNVGGIRYTEAFF. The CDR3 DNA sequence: TGTGCCAGCAGCTCGAATGTTGGGGGAATAAGGTACACTGAAGCTTTCTTT.

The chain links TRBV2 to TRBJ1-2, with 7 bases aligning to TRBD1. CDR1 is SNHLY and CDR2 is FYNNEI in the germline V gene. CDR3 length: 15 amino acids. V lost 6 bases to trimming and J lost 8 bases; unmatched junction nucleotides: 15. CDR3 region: CASRRPGTEGSGYTF. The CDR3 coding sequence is TGTGCCAGCAGGCGACCCGGGACAGAGGGAAGCGGCTACACCTTC.

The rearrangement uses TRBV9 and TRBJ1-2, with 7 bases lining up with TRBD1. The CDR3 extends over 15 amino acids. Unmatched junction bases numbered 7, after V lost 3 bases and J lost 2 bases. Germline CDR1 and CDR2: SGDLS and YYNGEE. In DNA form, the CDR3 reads TGTGCCAGCAGCGCCCCGACAGGGTCCAACTATGGCTACACCTTC. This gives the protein CASSAPTGSNYGYTF.

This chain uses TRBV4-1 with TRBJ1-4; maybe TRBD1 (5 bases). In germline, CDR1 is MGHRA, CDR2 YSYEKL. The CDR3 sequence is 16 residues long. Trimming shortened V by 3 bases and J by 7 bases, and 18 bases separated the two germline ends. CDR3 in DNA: TGCGCCAGCAGCCACTGGGTCGGGGGGGAAGGTGAAAAACTGTTTTTT. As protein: CASSHWVGGEGEKLFF.

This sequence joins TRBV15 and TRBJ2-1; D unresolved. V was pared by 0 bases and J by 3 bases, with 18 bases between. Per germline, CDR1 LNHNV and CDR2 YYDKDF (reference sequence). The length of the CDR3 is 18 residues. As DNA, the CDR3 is TGTGCCACCAGCAGAGATAAGGTTGGGGTACCAAACTACAATGAGCAGTTCTTC. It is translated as CATSRDKVGVPNYNEQFF.

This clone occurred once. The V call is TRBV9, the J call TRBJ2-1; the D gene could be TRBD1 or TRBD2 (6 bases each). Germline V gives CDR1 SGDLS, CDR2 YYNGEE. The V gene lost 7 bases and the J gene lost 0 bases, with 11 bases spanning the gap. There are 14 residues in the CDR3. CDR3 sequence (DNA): TGTGCCAGCGGGGGCGGGAACTCCTACAATGAGCAGTTCTTC. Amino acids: CASGGGNSYNEQFF.

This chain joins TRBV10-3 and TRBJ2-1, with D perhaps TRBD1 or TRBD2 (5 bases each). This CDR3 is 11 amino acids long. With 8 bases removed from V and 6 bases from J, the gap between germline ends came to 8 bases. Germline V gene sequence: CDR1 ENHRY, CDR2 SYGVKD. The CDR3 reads CAIGGRNEQFF. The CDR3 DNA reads TGTGCCATCGGGGGTCGCAATGAGCAGTTCTTC.

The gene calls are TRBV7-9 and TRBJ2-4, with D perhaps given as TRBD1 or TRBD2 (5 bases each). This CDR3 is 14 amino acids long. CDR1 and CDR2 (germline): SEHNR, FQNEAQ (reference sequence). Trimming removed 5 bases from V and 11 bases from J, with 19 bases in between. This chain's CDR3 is CASSPEVGPFLQYF. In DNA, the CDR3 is TGTGCCAGCAGCCCAGAGGTGGGACCCTTCCTTCAGTACTTC. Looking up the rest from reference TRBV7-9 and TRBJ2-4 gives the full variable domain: DTGVSQNPRHKITKRGQNVTFRCDPISEHNRLYWYRQTLGQGPEFLTYFQNEAQLEKSRLLSDRFSAERPKGSFSTLEIQRTEQGDSAMYLCASSPEVGPFLQYFGAGTRLSVL.

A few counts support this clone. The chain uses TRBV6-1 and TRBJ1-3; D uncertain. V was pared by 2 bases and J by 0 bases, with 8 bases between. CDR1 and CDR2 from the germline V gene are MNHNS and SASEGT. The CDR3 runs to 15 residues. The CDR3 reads CASSERRTSGNTIYF. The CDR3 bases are TGTGCCAGCAGTGAACGGCGGACCTCTGGAAACACCATATATTTT.